This T cell receptor beta chain was captured in a study of cytomegalovirus exposure and HLA in healthy donors. Study-wide points: A prior analysis recorded that most TCR beta V segments were productive about 87% or about 30% of the time.

Donors in the study were healthy people who gave bone marrow. This clone was seen more than once but under ten times. Its target is unknown. The CDR3 runs to 15 residues. Germline loops: CDR1 KGHSH, CDR2 LQKENI. The ends lost 2 bases at V and 3 bases at J; junction bases unmatched: 6. Primers for the PCR totalled 60 Vbeta and 13 Jbeta. TCRdb's copy holds only in-frame clones and misses some; the assay was immunoSEQ multiplex PCR. The sample has roughly 120,000 clones; about three fifths are singletons. Material for sequencing was PBMCs. This chain joins TRBV18 and TRBJ1-2; TRBD1 aligns across 7 bases. This receptor was obtained from a man in his forties in good health and CMV-seropositive. CDR3 in amino acids: CASSPNRGQDYGYTF. The CDR3 coding sequence is TGTGCCAGCTCACCAAACAGGGGCCAAGACTATGGCTACACCTTC.